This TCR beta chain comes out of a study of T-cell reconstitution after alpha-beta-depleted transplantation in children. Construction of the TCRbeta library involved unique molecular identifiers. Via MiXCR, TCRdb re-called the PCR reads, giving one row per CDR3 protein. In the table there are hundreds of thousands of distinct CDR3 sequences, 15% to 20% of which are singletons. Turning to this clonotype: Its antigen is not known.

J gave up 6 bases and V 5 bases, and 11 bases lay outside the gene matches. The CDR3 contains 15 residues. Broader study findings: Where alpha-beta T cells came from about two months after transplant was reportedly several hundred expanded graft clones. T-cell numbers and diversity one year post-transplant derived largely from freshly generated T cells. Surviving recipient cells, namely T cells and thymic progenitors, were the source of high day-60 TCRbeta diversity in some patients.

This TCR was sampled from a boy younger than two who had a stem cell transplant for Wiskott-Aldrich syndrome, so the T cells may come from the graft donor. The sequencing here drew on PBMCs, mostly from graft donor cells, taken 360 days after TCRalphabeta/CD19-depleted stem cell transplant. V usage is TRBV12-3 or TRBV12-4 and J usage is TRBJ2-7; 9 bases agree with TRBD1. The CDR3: CASSPHRDRVFEQYF. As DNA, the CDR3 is TGTGCCAGCAGTCCCCACCGGGACAGGGTTTTCGAGCAGTACTTC.